A single sample is the source of the 23 T cell receptor beta chains below, sequenced in a study of T cell responses to AZD1222 COVID-19 vaccine. Sequencing used immunoSEQ multiplex PCR; TCRdb keeps in-frame clones, though not all of them. The sample lists under 110,000 clones, about 87% occurring once. Here the sequenced sample was peripheral blood, taken 28 days after the second AZD1222 dose. These TCRs come from an adult who received the AZD1222 COVID-19 vaccine.

J is TRBJ1-4 and V is TRBV7-9; D may be TRBD1 (6 bases). The CDR3 covers 19 residues. Trimming removed 5 bases from V and 7 bases from J, with 29 bases in between. Germline CDR1 SEHNR, CDR2 FQNEAQ (reference sequence). CDR3 residues: CASSPPPADRIDFIEKLFF. CDR3 coding DNA: TGTGCCAGCAGCCCCCCCCCGGCCGACAGGATCGACTTTATTGAAAAACTGTTTTTT.

The chain couples TRBV7-8 to TRBJ2-1; 12 positions agree with TRBD2. V lost 3 bases and J lost 9; bases outside the gene matches: 3. This CDR3 has 14 residues. Germline V lookup: CDR1 SGHVS, CDR2 FQNEAQ. The DNA of the CDR3 is TGTGCCAGCAGCTTCCCTAGCGGGAGGGGTGAGCAGTTCTTC. This codes for CASSFPSGRGEQFF.

The V gene is TRBV28, the J gene TRBJ2-7; 10 bases agree with TRBD2. The trim removed 1 base at V and 7 bases at J, leaving 7 bases unmatched. Germline V gives CDR1 MDHEN, CDR2 SYDVKM. CDR3 length: 15 residues. This CDR3 reads CASSLYPSGRGEQYF. Here the CDR3 DNA reads TGTGCCAGCAGTTTATACCCTAGCGGGAGAGGGGAGCAGTACTTC.

V is TRBV7-2 and J is TRBJ2-7, with D possibly being TRBD2 (6 bases). Germline V gene data show CDR1 as SGHTA and CDR2 as FQGNSA. The V end lost 1 base, the J end lost 4 bases, and 8 bases lay between the germline ends. This CDR3 has 13 amino acids. CDR3 bases: TGTGCCAGCAGCTTAGTAGGGAGGTACGAGCAGTACTTC. As protein: CASSLVGRYEQYF.

The gene calls are TRBV5-4 and TRBJ2-1, with D possibly matching TRBD2 (5 bases). Germline V gene sequence: CDR1 SGHNT, CDR2 YYREEE (reference sequence). The CDR3 has 17 residues. V was pared by 0 bases and J by 5 bases, with 18 bases between. CDR3 DNA sequence: TGTGCCAGCAGCTTGGCCCCCCAAGCGGTTGGGGACAATGAGCAGTTCTTC. Residues: CASSLAPQAVGDNEQFF. Based on the CDR3 plus reference TRBV5-4 and TRBJ2-1, the full variable domain is ETGVTQSPTHLIKTRGQQVTLRCSSQSGHNTVSWYQQALGQGPQFIFQYYREEENGRGNFPPRFSGLQFPNYSSELNVNALELDDSALYLCASSLAPQAVGDNEQFFGPGTRLTVL.

The chain carries TRBV5-3 and TRBJ2-7; possible D gene TRBD2, 6 bases. TRBV5-3 belongs to the ORF category, with a function that is uncertain. This CDR3 comprises 21 residues. The V gene lost 0 bases and the J gene lost 0 bases, with 28 bases spanning the gap. The CDR3: CARSLELGVLRGNHSSYEQYF. CDR3 DNA sequence: TGTGCCAGAAGCTTGGAGTTGGGGGTGTTGCGGGGCAACCATAGCTCCTACGAGCAGTACTTC.

The rearrangement uses TRBV12-3 or TRBV12-4 and TRBJ2-5; unclear D gene. The length of the CDR3 is 11 residues. The ends were cut back, 0 bases at V and 5 bases at J, with 1 base in the middle. The CDR3 here is CASSLAETQYF. The DNA of the CDR3 is TGTGCCAGCAGTTTAGCGGAGACCCAGTACTTC.

DNA for the CDR3: TGTGCCAGCAGTGGCCTGACTAGCGGGAGGATAAGCACCGGGGAGCTGTTTTTT. Amino acids: CASSGLTSGRISTGELFF. The chain carries TRBV6-2 or TRBV6-3 and TRBJ2-2, with TRBD2 matching over 13 bases. CDR1 MNHEY and CDR2 SVGEGT come from the germline V gene. CDR3 length equals 18 residues. The trim removed 5 bases at V and 4 bases at J, leaving 10 bases unmatched.

The chain links TRBV25-1 to TRBJ1-2; D gene uncertain. The V gene's germline CDR1 is MGHDK and CDR2 SYGVNS. Trimming pared 4 bases from V and 0 bases from J, leaving 12 bases between. There are 15 residues in the CDR3. The CDR3 DNA sequence: TGTGCCAGCAGTGTCTTCGCGGGAGCTAACTATGGCTACACCTTC. Protein product: CASSVFAGANYGYTF.

V and J are TRBV7-9 and TRBJ2-1; D is possibly TRBD1 or TRBD2 (5 bases each). V was shortened by 10 bases and J by 7 bases, with 8 bases between the two germline ends. The CDR3 has 10 residues. Germline V gene data show CDR1 as SEHNR and CDR2 as FQNEAQ (reference sequence). The chain's CDR3 is CATEGNEQFF. Here the CDR3 DNA reads TGTGCCACTGAGGGGAATGAGCAGTTCTTC.

This clone was picked up a small number of times. This chain uses TRBV6-2 or TRBV6-3 with TRBJ2-3; D uncertain. Germline V gene lookup returns CDR1 MNHEY and CDR2 SVGEGT. The CDR3 extends over 18 amino acids. The V gene lost 0 bases and the J gene lost 2 bases, with 18 bases spanning the gap. This CDR3 reads CASSYSNAVVPHTDTQYF. CDR3 in DNA: TGTGCCAGCAGTTACTCGAATGCAGTCGTTCCGCACACAGATACGCAGTATTTT.

The chain employs TRBV30 and TRBJ1-4; D perhaps matches TRBD1 (5 bases). The CDR3 contains 16 residues. With 1 base removed from V and 7 bases from J, the gap between germline ends came to 19 bases. Germline assignment: CDR1 GTSNPN and CDR2 SVGIG (reference sequence). CDR3 sequence: CAWSGNLRGSVEKLFF. The CDR3 DNA reads TGTGCCTGGAGTGGGAACCTAAGGGGCTCTGTTGAAAAACTGTTTTTT.

The J gene is TRBJ2-1, the V gene TRBV7-8; 8 bases are a match to TRBD1. CDR3 size: 17 residues. V gave up 0 bases and J gave up 0 bases; unmatched junction bases: 4. Germline values: CDR1 SGHVS, CDR2 FQNEAQ. DNA for the CDR3: TGTGCCAGCAGCTTAGCGTTGGGACAGGACTCCTACAATGAGCAGTTCTTC. Translated: CASSLALGQDSYNEQFF.

This clone has more than one count but fewer than ten. J is TRBJ1-1 and V is TRBV27; no clear D gene. Trimming cost V 2 bases and J 6 bases, with 10 bases left between them. This CDR3 is built from 13 residues. Germline CDR1 and CDR2: MNHEY and SMNVEV (reference sequence). The CDR3 protein is CASSLRISAEAFF. The CDR3 DNA reads as TGTGCCAGCAGTTTAAGGATTAGCGCTGAAGCTTTCTTT.

The J gene is TRBJ1-2, the V gene TRBV12-3 or TRBV12-4, with TRBD1 matching over 9 bases. V shed 6 bases and J 8 bases; nucleotides not matched to a gene: 7. The CDR3 contains 13 residues. CDR3 loop: CASSPGTGLGYTF. Written as DNA, the CDR3 is TGTGCCAGCAGCCCCGGGACAGGGTTGGGCTACACCTTC.

V and J are TRBV5-1 and TRBJ1-3; 7 bases line up with TRBD1. With V trimmed by 3 bases and J by 1 base, 4 bases remained unmatched. The CDR3 consists of 15 residues. The germline V gene encodes CDR1 SGHRS and CDR2 YFSETQ. The CDR3 nucleotides are TGCGCCAGCAGCTCCGGGACAGATTCTGGAAACACCATATATTTT. It codes for CASSSGTDSGNTIYF.

This chain links TRBV29-1 with TRBJ2-7, with D perhaps assigned TRBD1 or TRBD2 (6 bases each). The CDR3 consists of 12 residues. V was cut by 3 bases and J by 2 bases, with 8 bases left in between. CDR1 and CDR2 (germline): SQVTM, ANQGSEA. For the CDR3, the DNA is TGCAGCGTTGACGGGGGCCCCTACGAGCAGTACTTC. As protein: CSVDGGPYEQYF.

This clone was picked up a small number of times. This chain links TRBV13 with TRBJ1-3, with TRBD1 matching over 9 bases. V was pared by 5 bases and J by 8 bases, with 16 bases of the junction left unmatched. CDR1 PRHDT and CDR2 FYEKMQ come from the germline V gene (reference sequence). This CDR3 comprises 17 residues. Written as DNA, the CDR3 is TGTGCCAGCAGCCGAACTGGGACAGGGAGCCCCCCGGACACCATATATTTT. Amino acids: CASSRTGTGSPPDTIYF.

J is TRBJ1-1 and V is TRBV6-5; D not certain. Deletions cut 6 bases from V and 2 bases from J, with 16 bases between. The CDR3 runs to 15 residues. Germline V gives CDR1 MNHEY, CDR2 SVGAGI. The CDR3 bases are TGTGCCAGCAGGCCACCCCTTAAATTTAACACTGAAGCTTTCTTT. Its protein is CASRPPLKFNTEAFF.

The chain combines TRBV29-1 with TRBJ2-7; D call uncertain. Trimming took 3 bases from V and 5 from J, leaving 11 bases between them. Germline V gives CDR1 SQVTM, CDR2 ANQGSEA. The CDR3 totals 12 residues. The CDR3 nucleotides read TGCAGCGTTGACCGGCTCGGCAACGAGCAGTACTTC. As protein: CSVDRLGNEQYF.

The chain recombines TRBV27 with TRBJ2-4, with D perhaps matching TRBD1 or TRBD2 (5 bases each). Per germline, CDR1 MNHEY and CDR2 SMNVEV (reference sequence). V lost 0 bases and J 10 bases, leaving 19 bases between the germline ends. This CDR3 region has 16 residues. CDR3 region: CASSLSPGPIKGIQYF. The CDR3 DNA sequence: TGTGCCAGCAGTTTATCGCCGGGACCCATAAAGGGAATTCAGTACTTC.

V gene TRBV18 combines with J gene TRBJ1-4; D is unclear. The CDR3 covers 14 residues. V was clipped by 2 bases and J by 10 bases, with 14 bases between them. Germline-derived CDR1 and CDR2 are KGHSH and LQKENI. Here the CDR3 DNA reads TGTGCCAGCTCACCATCCGTAAACCCGGGAAAACTGTTTTTT. Protein: CASSPSVNPGKLFF.

Here the CDR3 DNA reads TGTGCCAGCAGTCGAAGACAGGGCTCCTACAATGAGCAGTTCTTC. Translating gives CASSRRQGSYNEQFF. The V gene is TRBV7-3, the J gene TRBJ2-1, with 7 bases aligning to TRBD1. This CDR3 spans 15 amino acids. The J segment lost 0 bases and the V segment lost 6 bases, leaving 5 bases of the junction unmatched. CDR1 is SGHTA, CDR2 FQGTGA, per germline.